This paragraph covers one T cell receptor beta chain sequence. Many counts were recorded for this clonotype. It has no known antigen specificity. There are no base qualities to consult, and no much larger clone falls within one base. The data derive from a study of patients and donors after allogeneic stem cell transplantation (dated by TCRdb to the early 2020s). Trimming at the junction amounts to 3 bases on V and 5 bases on J, and the germline ends lie 14 bases apart. The germline V gene (reference sequence) supplies CDR1 DFQATT and CDR2 SNEGSKA. Including cysteine and phenylalanine, the CDR3 has 14 amino acids. Of the read, only the CDR3 DNA is kept; its 42 bases are in frame from base 1. Library method: RT-PCR. TCRdb records NextSeq 550 as the sequencer. TCRdb handled the public reads itself, with Q25 trimming in fastp and clone calling in MiXCR, and kept productive beta chains. Rows matching on CDR3 protein sequence are summarized as one entry with the most common DNA and genes. The sample table lists a few hundred thousand distinct CDR3 sequences, over 12% of them with a count of one. 11% of the sample is in the top ten clones.

The chain is assembled from TRBV20-1 and TRBJ1-5; the D gene is perhaps TRBD1, from 5 matching bases. The sequence derives from a human donor who was either an allogeneic HSCT recipient or a stem cell or donor lymphocyte infusion donor (not recorded which). It is not recorded whose cells these are; they may come from a transplant donor. Sequencing was performed on blood, either unsorted or a sorted T cell fraction (not recorded which). At the DNA level, the sequence is TGCAGTGCTAGGGTCCAGGGCTCGGATCAGCCCCAGCATTTT. Its protein reads: CSARVQGSDQPQHF.